Below are 5 T cell receptor beta chains sequenced from a single sample in a study of identical twins. In TCRdb, the 5' RACE reads were re-called with MiXCR into one record per CDR3 protein. Among 520,000 or so distinct CDR3 sequences listed, around 20% were seen once. These data were also filed under a second study, of T cells expressing NK-cell markers.

Sequencing used CD4+ T cells sorted from blood. The source is a woman aged 18 to 35 in good health.

This chain links TRBV7-6 with TRBJ2-1, with 7 bases matching TRBD2. CDR1 SGHVS and CDR2 FNYEAQ come from the germline V gene. The CDR3 extends over 12 amino acids. Losses at the gene ends were 4 bases for V and 13 bases for J; bases not matched to a gene: 7. The CDR3, as DNA: TGTGCCAGCAGCTCGGGGGGAGTCCCACAGTTCTTC. It yields the protein CASSSGGVPQFF.

This sequence joins TRBV21-1 and TRBJ2-2; TRBD1 is taken as the D call from the table, unchecked against the DNA. TRBV21-1 is designated a pseudogene. There are 16 residues in the CDR3. The DNA of the CDR3 is TGTGCCAGCAGCGGACCGGGACAGGCAAACACCGGGGAGCTGTTTTTT. Translating gives CASSGPGQANTGELFF.

This clonotype has a count of ten or more. The chain is built from TRBV12-3 or TRBV12-4 and TRBJ1-1; a weak D match, TRBD1 (5 bases). CDR3 length equals 14 residues. Trimming shortened V by 3 bases and J by 4 bases, and 12 bases separated the two germline ends. Here the CDR3 reads CASSFPEGSTEAFF. Written as DNA, the CDR3 is TGTGCCAGCAGTTTTCCGGAGGGGAGCACTGAAGCTTTCTTT.

This clonotype was seen a few times. V and J are TRBV4-3 and TRBJ2-2; no definite D call. CDR1 is LGHNA and CDR2 is YSLEER in the germline V gene. The CDR3 runs 14 residues. Deletions cut 4 bases from V and 6 bases from J, with 12 bases between. The CDR3 protein is CASSPTRSAGELFF. The CDR3 DNA is TGCGCCAGCAGCCCCACCCGGTCGGCCGGGGAGCTGTTTTTT.

This clonotype was observed once. V is TRBV7-9 and J is TRBJ2-3; the D gene is possibly TRBD1 (6 bases). V was shortened by 1 base and J by 1 base, with 9 bases between the two germline ends. CDR1 and CDR2 from the germline V gene are SEHNR and FQNEAQ (reference sequence). There are 15 residues in the CDR3. The CDR3 DNA sequence: TGTGCCAGCAGCTTAGGGGGGCACGGCACAGATACGCAGTATTTT. Translation gives CASSLGGHGTDTQYF.